Each of the 7 T cell receptor beta chains below was sequenced from the same sample in a study of shared clonotypes between healthy human individuals. Sequencing used immunoSEQ multiplex PCR; TCRdb keeps in-frame clones, though not all of them. The repertoire consists of some 1,600,000 clones, with 95% to 99% occurring once and the leading ten covering roughly 0.4%. Sample: naive CD4+ T cells sorted from blood. Subset in this sample: CD45RA+ positively selected. The receptors were gathered from a young man in good health.

V and J are TRBV29-1 and TRBJ1-5; TRBD1 is a possible D gene (6 bases). This CDR3 is 13 amino acids long. Trimming shortened V by 4 bases and J by 5 bases, and 12 bases separated the two germline ends. Germline CDR1 SQVTM, CDR2 ANQGSEA. CDR3 sequence (DNA): TGCAGCGTTGGAGATAGGGGGGATCAGCCCCAGCATTTT. This encodes CSVGDRGDQPQHF.

To note about this clone: The same CDR3 can be traced to other DNA sequences in this sample. The J gene is TRBJ1-2, the V gene TRBV28; TRBD1 might be the D (5 bases). From germline, CDR1 is MDHEN and CDR2 SYDVKM. V dropped 2 bases and J dropped 5 bases, with 6 bases sitting between them. The CDR3 runs to 12 residues. The CDR3 bases are TGTGCCAGCAGTTTAACAGGTTATGGCTACACCTTC. Encoded protein: CASSLTGYGYTF.

V and J are TRBV28 and TRBJ2-5; 8 nucleotides match TRBD1. Germline loops: CDR1 MDHEN, CDR2 SYDVKM. J gave up 4 bases and V 5 bases, and 15 bases lay outside the gene matches. CDR3 length equals 17 residues. CDR3 bases: TGTGCCAGCAGTCTAACAAGAAGGACAGGGAGGTCAGAGACCCAGTACTTC. Protein: CASSLTRRTGRSETQYF.

The J gene is TRBJ1-4, the V gene TRBV19; TRBD1 is a possible D gene (5 bases). The CDR3 has 14 residues. V dropped 8 bases and J dropped 8 bases, with 18 bases sitting between them. Germline assignment: CDR1 LNHDA and CDR2 SQIVND (reference sequence). CDR3 amino acids: CASRPDGAREKLFF. DNA of the CDR3: TGTGCCAGTCGCCCTGACGGGGCTCGGGAAAAACTGTTTTTT.

V usage is TRBV9 and J usage is TRBJ2-2, with 10 bases aligning to TRBD2. The V and J ends lost 2 bases and 7 bases, in that order; junction bases with no gene match: 5. CDR1 and CDR2 from the germline V gene are SGDLS and YYNGEE. The CDR3 is 15 residues long. CDR3: CASSVSAGGHGELFF. The CDR3, as DNA: TGTGCCAGCAGCGTCTCAGCGGGAGGGCACGGGGAGCTGTTTTTT.

The chain links TRBV11-2 to TRBJ2-5, with a possible D match to TRBD1 (5 bases). The CDR3 loop spans 12 amino acids. From germline, CDR1 is SGHAT and CDR2 FQNNGV. Trimming pared 4 bases from V and 5 bases from J, leaving 8 bases between. CDR3 nucleotide sequence: TGTGCCAGCAGCTACTCAGGGGAGACCCAGTACTTC. It encodes CASSYSGETQYF.

This sequence joins TRBV30 and TRBJ2-4; D uncertain. The CDR3 has 13 residues. V lost 4 bases and J 0 bases, leaving 7 bases between the germline ends. Germline CDR1 is GTSNPN and CDR2 is SVGIG (reference sequence). The CDR3 reads CAWKPVAKNIQYF. CDR3 sequence (DNA): TGTGCCTGGAAACCCGTAGCCAAAAACATTCAGTACTTC.